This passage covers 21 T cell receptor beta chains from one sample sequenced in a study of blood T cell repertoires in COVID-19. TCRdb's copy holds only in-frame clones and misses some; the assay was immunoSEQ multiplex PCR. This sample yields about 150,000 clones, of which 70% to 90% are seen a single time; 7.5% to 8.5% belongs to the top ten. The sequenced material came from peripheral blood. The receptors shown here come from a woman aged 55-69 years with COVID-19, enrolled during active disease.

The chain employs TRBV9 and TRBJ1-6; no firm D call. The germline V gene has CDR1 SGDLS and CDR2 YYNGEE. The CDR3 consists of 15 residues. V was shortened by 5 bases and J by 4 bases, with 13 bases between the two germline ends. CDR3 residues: CASSAPGSYNSPLHF. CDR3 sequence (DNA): TGTGCCAGCAGTGCTCCGGGATCATATAATTCACCCCTCCACTTT.

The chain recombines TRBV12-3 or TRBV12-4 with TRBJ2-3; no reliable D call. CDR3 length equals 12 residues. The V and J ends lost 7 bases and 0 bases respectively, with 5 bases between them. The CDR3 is CASTFSTDTQYF. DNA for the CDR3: TGTGCCAGCACCTTTAGCACAGATACGCAGTATTTT.

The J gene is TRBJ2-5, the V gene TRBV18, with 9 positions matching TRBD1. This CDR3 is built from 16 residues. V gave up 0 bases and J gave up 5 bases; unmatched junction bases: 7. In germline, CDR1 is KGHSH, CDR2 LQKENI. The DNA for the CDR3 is TGTGCCAGCTCACCACCGGGACAGGGCACCCGGGAGACCCAGTACTTC. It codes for CASSPPGQGTRETQYF.

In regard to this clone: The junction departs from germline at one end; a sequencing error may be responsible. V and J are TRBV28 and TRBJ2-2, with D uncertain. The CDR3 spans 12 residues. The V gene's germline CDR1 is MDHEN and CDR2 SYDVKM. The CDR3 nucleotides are TGTGCCAGCAGATTATCTGTCGGGGAGCTGTTTTTT. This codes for CASRLSVGELFF.

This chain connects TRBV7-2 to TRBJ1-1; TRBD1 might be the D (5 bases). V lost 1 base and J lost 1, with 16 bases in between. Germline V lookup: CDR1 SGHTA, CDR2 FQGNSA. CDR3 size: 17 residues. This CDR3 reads CASSLVGGGLSNTEAFF. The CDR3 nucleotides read TGTGCCAGCAGCTTAGTTGGGGGGGGTTTGTCGAACACTGAAGCTTTCTTT.

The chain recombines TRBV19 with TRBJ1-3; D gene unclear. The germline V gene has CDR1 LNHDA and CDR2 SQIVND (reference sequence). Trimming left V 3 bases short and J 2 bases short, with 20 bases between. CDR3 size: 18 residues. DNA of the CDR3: TGTGCCAGTAGTATCTGGCCCGCCAGGCGATTCACTGGAAACACCATATATTTT. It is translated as CASSIWPARRFTGNTIYF.

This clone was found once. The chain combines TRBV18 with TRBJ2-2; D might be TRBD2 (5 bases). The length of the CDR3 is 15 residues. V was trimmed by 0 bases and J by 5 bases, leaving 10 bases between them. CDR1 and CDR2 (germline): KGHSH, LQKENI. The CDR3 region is CASSPPSRGTGELFF. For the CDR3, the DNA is TGTGCCAGCTCACCACCGTCACGCGGGACCGGGGAGCTGTTTTTT.

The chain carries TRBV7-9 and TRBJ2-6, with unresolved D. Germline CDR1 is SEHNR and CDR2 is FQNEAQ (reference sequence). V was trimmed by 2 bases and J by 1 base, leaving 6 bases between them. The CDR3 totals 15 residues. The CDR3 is CASSLTASGANVLTF. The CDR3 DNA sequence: TGTGCCAGCAGCTTAACAGCTTCTGGGGCCAACGTCCTGACTTTC.

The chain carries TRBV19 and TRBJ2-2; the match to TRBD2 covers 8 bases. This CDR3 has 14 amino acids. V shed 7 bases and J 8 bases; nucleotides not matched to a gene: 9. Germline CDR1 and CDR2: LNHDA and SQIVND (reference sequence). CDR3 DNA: TGTGCCAGTACTCTCCGGGGGGGCGATGGGGAGCTGTTTTTT. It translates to CASTLRGGDGELFF.

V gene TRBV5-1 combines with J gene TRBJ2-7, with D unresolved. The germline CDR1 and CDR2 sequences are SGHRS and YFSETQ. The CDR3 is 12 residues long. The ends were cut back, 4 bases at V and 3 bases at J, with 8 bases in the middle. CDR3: CASSLDGYEQYF. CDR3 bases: TGCGCCAGCAGCCTGGACGGCTACGAGCAGTACTTC. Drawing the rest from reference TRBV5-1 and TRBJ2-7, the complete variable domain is KAGVTQTPRYLIKTRGQQVTLSCSPISGHRSVSWYQQTPGQGLQFLFEYFSETQRNKGNFPGRFSGRQFSNSRSEMNVSTLELGDSALYLCASSLDGYEQYFGPGTRLTVT.

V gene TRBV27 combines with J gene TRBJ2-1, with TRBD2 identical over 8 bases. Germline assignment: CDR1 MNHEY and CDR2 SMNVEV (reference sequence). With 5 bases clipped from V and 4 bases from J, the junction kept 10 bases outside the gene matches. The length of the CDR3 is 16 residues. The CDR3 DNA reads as TGTGCCAGCAGTCTCGAGCGGGGGCTAAGGTACAATGAGCAGTTCTTC. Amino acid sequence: CASSLERGLRYNEQFF.

Here the CDR3 reads CASSLEPTGTSGNTIYF. The CDR3 DNA reads TGTGCCAGCAGCTTAGAGCCGACAGGGACCTCTGGAAACACCATATATTTT. The chain uses TRBV11-2 and TRBJ1-3; 7 nucleotides line up with TRBD1. The germline V gene has CDR1 SGHAT and CDR2 FQNNGV. This CDR3 region has 17 residues. The V and J ends lost 0 bases and 0 bases, in that order; junction bases with no gene match: 5.

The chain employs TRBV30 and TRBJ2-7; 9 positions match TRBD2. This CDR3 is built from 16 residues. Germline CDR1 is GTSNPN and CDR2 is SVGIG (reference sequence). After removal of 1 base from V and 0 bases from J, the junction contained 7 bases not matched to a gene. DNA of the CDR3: TGTGCCTGGAGTGCCCCATTTAGCGGGGGCTCCTACGAGCAGTACGTC. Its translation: CAWSAPFSGGSYEQYV.

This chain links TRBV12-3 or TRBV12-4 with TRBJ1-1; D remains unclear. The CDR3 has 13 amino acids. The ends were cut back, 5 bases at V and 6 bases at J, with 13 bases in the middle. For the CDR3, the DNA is TGTGCCAGCAGTCTTCTTGAGGGCGCTGAAGCTTTCTTT. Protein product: CASSLLEGAEAFF.

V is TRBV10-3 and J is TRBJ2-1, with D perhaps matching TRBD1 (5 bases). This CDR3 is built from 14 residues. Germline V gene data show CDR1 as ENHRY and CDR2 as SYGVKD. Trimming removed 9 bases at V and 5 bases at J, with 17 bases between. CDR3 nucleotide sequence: TGTGCCATTTCGAGGACAAGCGACAACAATGAGCAGTTCTTC. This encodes CAISRTSDNNEQFF.

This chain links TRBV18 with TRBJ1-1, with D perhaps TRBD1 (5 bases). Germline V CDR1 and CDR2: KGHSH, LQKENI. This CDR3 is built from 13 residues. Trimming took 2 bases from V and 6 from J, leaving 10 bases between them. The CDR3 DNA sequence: TGTGCCAGCTCACCAAACAGGATCGCTGAAGCTTTCTTT. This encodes CASSPNRIAEAFF. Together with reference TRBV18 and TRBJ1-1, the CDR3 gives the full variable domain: NAGVMQNPRHLVRRRGQEARLRCSPMKGHSHVYWYRQLPEEGLKFMVYLQKENIIDESGMPKERFSAEFPKEGPSILRIQQVVRGDSAAYFCASSPNRIAEAFFGQGTRLTVV.

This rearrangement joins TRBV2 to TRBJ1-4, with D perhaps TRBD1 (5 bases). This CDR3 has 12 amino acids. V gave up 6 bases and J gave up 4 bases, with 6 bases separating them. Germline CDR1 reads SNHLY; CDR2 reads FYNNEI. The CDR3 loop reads CASRQDNEKLFF. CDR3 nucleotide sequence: TGTGCCAGCAGACAGGATAATGAAAAACTGTTTTTT.

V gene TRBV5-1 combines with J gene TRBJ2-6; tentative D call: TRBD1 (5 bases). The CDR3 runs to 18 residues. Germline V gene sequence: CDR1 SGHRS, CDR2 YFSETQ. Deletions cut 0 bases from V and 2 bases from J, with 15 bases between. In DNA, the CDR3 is TGCGCCAGCAGCTTGGATCTCTTCTTGGGGCCTGGGGCCAACGTCCTGACTTTC. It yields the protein CASSLDLFLGPGANVLTF.

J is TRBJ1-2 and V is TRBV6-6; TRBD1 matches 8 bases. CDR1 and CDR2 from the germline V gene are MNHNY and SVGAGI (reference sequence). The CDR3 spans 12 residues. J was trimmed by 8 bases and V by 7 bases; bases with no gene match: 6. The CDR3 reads CASKDREYGYTF. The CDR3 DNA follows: TGTGCCAGCAAGGACAGGGAATACGGCTACACCTTC.

CDR3: CASSLQTGSEKLFF. In DNA form, the CDR3 reads TGTGCCAGCAGTCTCCAAACGGGGAGTGAAAAACTGTTTTTT. The genes are TRBV27 and TRBJ1-4, with D unresolved. V was pared by 5 bases and J by 7 bases, with 14 bases between. CDR1 and CDR2 (germline): MNHEY, SMNVEV (reference sequence). The CDR3 extends over 14 amino acids.

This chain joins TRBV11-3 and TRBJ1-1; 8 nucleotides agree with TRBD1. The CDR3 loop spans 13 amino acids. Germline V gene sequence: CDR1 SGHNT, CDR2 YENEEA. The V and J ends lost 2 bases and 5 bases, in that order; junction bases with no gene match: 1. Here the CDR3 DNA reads TGTGCCAGCAGCTTAACAGGGGGGACTGAAGCTTTCTTT. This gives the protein CASSLTGGTEAFF.